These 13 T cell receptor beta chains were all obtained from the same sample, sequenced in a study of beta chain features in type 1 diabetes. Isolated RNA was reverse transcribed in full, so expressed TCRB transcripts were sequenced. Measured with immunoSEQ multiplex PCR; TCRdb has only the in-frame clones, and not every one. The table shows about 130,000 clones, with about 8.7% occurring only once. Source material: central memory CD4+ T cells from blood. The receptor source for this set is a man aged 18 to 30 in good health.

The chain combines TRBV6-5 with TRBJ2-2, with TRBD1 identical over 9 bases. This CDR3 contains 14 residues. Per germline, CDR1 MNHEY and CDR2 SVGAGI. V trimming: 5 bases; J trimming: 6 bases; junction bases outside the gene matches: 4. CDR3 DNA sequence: TGTGCCAGCAGTACTGGACAGGGGTCCGGGGAGCTGTTTTTT. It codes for CASSTGQGSGELFF.

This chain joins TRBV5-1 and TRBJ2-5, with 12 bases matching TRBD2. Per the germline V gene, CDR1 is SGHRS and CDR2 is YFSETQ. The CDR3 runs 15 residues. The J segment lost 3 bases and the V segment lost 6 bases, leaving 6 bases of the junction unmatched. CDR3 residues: CASKFLAGGEETQYF. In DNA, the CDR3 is TGCGCCAGCAAGTTCCTAGCGGGGGGGGAAGAGACCCAGTACTTC.

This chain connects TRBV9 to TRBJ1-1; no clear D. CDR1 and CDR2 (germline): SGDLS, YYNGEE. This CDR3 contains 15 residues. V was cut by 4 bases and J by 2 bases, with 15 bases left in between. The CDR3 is CASSPDSRVNTEAFF. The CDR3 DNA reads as TGTGCCAGCAGCCCCGACTCGCGGGTTAACACTGAAGCTTTCTTT.

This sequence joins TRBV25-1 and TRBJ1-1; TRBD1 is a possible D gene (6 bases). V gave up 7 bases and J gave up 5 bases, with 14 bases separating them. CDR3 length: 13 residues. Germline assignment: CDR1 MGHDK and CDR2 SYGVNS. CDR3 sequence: CASISGARTEAFF. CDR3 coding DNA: TGTGCCAGCATTTCAGGGGCGCGGACTGAAGCTTTCTTT.

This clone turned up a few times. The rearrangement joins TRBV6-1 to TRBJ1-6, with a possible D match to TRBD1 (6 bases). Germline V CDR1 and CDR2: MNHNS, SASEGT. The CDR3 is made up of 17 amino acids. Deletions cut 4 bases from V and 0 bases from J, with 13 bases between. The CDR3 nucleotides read TGTGCCAGCAGTGGGACAGTTCTTGCCTCCTATAATTCACCCCTCCACTTT. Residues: CASSGTVLASYNSPLHF.

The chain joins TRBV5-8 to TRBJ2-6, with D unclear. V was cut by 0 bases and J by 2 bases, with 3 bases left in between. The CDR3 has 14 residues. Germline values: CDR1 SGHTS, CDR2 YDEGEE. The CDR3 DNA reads TGTGCCAGCAGCTTGGCGGCTGGGGCCAACGTCCTGACTTTC. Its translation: CASSLAAGANVLTF.

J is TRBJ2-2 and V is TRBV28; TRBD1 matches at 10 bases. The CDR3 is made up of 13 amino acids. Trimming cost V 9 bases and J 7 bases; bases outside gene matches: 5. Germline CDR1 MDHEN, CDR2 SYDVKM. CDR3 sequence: CASRQGAGGELFF. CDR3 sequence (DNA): TGTGCCAGTCGACAGGGGGCGGGCGGGGAGCTGTTTTTT.

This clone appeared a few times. The CDR3 DNA reads as TGTGCCAGCGACAGGGGAAACTATGGCTACACCTTC. Translation gives CASDRGNYGYTF. The chain combines TRBV30 with TRBJ1-2, with 8 bases matching TRBD1. The germline gives CDR1 GTSNPN, CDR2 SVGIG (reference sequence). Trimming cost V 8 bases and J 2 bases; bases outside gene matches: 4. CDR3 size: 12 residues.

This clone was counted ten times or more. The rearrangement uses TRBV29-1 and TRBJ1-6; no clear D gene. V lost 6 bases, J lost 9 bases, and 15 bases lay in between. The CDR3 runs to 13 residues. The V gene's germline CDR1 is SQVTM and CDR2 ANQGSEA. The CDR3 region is CSVLGSEGSPLHF. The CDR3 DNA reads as TGCAGCGTCCTTGGGTCCGAGGGTTCACCCCTCCACTTT.

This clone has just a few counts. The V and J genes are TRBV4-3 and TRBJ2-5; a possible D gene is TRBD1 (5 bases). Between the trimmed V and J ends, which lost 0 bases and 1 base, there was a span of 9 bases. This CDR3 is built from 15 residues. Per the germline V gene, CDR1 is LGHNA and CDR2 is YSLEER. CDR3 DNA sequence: TGCGCCAGCAGCCAAGAAGGAAGGGGCCAAGAGACCCAGTACTTC. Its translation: CASSQEGRGQETQYF.

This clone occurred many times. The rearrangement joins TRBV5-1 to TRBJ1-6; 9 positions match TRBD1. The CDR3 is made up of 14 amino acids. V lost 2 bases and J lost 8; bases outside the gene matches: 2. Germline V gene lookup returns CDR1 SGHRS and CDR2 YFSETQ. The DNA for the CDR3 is TGCGCCAGCAGCTTACGGGACAGGGATTCACCCCTCCACTTT. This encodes CASSLRDRDSPLHF.

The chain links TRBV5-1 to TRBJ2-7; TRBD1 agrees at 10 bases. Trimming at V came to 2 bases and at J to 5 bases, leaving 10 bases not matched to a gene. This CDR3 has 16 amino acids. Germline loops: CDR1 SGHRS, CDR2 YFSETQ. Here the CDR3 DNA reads TGCGCCAGCAGCTTATCCGGGACAGGGGTATATCACGAGCAGTACTTC. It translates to CASSLSGTGVYHEQYF.

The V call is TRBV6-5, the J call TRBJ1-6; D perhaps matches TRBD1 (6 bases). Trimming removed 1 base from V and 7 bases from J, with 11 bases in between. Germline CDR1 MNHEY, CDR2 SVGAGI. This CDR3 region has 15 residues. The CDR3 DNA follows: TGTGCCAGCAGTTACTATCCAGGGGCAAATTCACCCCTCCACTTT. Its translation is CASSYYPGANSPLHF.